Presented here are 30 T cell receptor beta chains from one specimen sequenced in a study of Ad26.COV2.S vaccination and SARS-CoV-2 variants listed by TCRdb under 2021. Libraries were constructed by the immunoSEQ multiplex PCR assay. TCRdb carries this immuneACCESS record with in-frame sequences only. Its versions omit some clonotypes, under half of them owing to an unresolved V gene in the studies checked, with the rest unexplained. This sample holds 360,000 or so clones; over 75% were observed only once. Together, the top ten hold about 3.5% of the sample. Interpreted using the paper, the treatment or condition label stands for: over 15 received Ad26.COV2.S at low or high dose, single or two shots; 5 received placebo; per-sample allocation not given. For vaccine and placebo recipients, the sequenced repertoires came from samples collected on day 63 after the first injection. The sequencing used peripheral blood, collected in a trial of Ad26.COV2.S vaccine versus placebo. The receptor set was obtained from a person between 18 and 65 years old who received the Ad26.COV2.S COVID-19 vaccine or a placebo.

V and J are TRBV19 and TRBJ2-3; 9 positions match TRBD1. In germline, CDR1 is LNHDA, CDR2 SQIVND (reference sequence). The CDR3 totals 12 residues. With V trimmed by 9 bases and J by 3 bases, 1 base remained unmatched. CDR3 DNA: TGTGCCAGCGGGACAGGGACAGATACGCAGTATTTT. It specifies CASGTGTDTQYF.

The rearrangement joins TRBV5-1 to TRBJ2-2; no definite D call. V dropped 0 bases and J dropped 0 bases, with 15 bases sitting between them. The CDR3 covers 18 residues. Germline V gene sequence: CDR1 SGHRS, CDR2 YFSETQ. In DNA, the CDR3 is TGCGCCAGCAGCTTGGTTCCCAGAGCCCCTGCGAACACCGGGGAGCTGTTTTTT. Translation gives CASSLVPRAPANTGELFF.

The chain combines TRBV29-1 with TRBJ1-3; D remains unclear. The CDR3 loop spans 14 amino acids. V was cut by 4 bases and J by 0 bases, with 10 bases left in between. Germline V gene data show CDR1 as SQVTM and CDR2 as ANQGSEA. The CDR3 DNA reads TGCAGCGTTGCCGGTCGGAACTCTGGAAACACCATATATTTT. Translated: CSVAGRNSGNTIYF.

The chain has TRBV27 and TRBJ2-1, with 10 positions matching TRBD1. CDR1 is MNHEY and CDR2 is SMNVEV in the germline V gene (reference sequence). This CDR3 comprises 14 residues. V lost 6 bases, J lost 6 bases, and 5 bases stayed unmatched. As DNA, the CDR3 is TGTGCCAGCAGGTCCGGACAGGGGGTCAATGAGCAGTTCTTC. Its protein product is CASRSGQGVNEQFF.

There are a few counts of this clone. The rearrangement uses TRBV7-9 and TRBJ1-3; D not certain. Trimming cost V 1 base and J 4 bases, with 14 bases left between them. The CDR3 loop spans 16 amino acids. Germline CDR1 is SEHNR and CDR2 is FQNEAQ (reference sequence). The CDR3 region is CASSLGGKGAGNTIYF. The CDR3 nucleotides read TGTGCCAGCAGCTTAGGGGGAAAGGGAGCCGGAAACACCATATATTTT.

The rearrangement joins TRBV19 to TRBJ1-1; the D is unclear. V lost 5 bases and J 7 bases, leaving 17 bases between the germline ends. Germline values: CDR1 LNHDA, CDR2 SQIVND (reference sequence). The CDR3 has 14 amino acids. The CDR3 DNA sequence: TGTGCCAGTAGTGGATTAGGAGGCTCTGATGAAGCTTTCTTT. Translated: CASSGLGGSDEAFF.

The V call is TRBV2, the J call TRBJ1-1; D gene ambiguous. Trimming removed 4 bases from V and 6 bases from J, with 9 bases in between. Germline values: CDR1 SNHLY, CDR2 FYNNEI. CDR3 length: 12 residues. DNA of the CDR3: TGTGCCAGCAGTGTCGGTGGCTCTGAAGCTTTCTTT. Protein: CASSVGGSEAFF.

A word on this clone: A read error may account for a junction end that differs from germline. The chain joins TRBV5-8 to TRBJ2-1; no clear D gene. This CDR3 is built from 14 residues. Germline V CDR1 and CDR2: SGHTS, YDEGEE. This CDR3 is CASSPRESYHEQFF. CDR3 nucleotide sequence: TGTGCCAGCAGCCCCAGAGAGAGCTACCATGAGCAGTTCTTC.

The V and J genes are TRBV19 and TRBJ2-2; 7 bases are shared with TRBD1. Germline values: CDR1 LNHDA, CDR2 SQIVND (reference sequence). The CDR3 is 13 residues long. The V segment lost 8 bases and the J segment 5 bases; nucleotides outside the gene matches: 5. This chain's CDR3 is CASGTGVTGELFF. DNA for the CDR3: TGTGCCAGTGGAACAGGGGTGACCGGGGAGCTGTTTTTT.

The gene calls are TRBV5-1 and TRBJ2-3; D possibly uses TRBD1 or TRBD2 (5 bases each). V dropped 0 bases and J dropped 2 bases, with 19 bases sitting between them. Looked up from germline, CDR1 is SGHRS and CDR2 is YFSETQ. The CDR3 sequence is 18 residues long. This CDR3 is CASSLGGGSVTITDTQYF. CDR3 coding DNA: TGCGCCAGCAGCTTGGGGGGCGGGTCCGTAACAATCACAGATACGCAGTATTTT.

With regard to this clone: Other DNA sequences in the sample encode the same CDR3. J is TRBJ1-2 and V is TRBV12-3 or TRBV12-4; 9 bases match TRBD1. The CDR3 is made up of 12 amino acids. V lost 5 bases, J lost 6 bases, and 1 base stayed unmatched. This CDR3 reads CASSGTGNGYTF. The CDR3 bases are TGTGCCAGCAGTGGGACAGGGAATGGCTACACCTTC.

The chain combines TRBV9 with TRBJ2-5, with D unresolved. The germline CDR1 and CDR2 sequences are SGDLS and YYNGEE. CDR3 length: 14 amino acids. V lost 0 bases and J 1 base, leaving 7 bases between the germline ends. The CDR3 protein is CASSVAGGQETQYF. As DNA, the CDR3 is TGTGCCAGCAGCGTAGCTGGCGGCCAAGAGACCCAGTACTTC. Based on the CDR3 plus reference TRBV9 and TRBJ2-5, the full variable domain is DSGVTQTPKHLITATGQRVTLRCSPRSGDLSVYWYQQSLDQGLQFLIQYYNGEERAKGNILERFSAQQFPDLHSELNLSSLELGDSALYFCASSVAGGQETQYFGPGTRLLVL.

As DNA, the CDR3 is TGTGCCAGCAGCTTGGCCTTAAGGGCGTCGGACTATGGCTACACCTTC. Translating it yields CASSLALRASDYGYTF. The gene calls are TRBV5-4 and TRBJ1-2; no definite D call. Trimming took off 0 bases at V and 3 bases at J, with 15 bases between the two ends. CDR1 is SGHNT, CDR2 YYREEE, per germline (reference sequence). The CDR3 runs 16 residues.

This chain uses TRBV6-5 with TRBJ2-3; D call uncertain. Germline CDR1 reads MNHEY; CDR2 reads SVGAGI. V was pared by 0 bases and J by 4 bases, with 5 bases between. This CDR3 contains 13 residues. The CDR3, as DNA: TGTGCCAGCAGTTACTCCGTAGCAGATACGCAGTATTTT. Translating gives CASSYSVADTQYF.

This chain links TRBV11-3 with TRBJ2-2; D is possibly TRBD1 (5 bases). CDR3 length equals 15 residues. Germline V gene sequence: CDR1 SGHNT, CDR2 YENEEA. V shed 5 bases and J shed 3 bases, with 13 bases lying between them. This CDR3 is CASSQNWGDTGELFF. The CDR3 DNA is TGTGCCAGCAGCCAGAATTGGGGCGACACCGGGGAGCTGTTTTTT.

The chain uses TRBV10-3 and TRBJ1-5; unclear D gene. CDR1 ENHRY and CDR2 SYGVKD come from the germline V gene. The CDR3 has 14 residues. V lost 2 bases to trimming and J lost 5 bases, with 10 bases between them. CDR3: CAISERAGDQPQHF. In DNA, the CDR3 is TGTGCCATCAGTGAGAGGGCTGGGGATCAGCCCCAGCATTTT.

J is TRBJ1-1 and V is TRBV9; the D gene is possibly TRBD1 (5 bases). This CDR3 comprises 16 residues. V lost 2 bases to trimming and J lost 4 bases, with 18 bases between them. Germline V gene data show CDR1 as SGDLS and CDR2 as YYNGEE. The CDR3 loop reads CASSVMGGIMGTEAFF. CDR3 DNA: TGTGCCAGCAGCGTCATGGGGGGGATAATGGGCACTGAAGCTTTCTTT.

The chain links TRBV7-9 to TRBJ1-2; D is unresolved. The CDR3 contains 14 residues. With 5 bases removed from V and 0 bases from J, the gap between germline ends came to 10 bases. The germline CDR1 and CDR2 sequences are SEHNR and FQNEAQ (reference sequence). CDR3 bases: TGTGCCAGCAGCCCTCAAGGAGCTAACTATGGCTACACCTTC. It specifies CASSPQGANYGYTF.

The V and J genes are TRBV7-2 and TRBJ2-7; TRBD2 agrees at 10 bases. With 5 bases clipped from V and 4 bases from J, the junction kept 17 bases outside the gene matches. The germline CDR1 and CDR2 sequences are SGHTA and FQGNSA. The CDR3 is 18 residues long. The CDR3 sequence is CASSGSSNPGLATYEQYF. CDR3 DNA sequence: TGTGCCAGCAGCGGATCCTCTAATCCGGGACTAGCGACTTACGAGCAGTACTTC.

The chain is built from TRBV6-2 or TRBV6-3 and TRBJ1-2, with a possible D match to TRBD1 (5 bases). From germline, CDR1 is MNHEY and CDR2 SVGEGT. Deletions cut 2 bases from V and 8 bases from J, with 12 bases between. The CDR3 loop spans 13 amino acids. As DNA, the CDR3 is TGTGCCAGCAGTTACGGCAGGGCTGGAGGCTACACCTTC. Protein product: CASSYGRAGGYTF.

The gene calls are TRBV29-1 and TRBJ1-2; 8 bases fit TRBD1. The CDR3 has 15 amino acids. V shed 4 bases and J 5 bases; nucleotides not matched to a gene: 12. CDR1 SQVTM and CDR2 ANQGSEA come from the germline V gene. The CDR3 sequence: CSVVMGTGPSYGYTF. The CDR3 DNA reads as TGCAGCGTTGTGATGGGGACAGGACCTTCTTATGGCTACACCTTC.

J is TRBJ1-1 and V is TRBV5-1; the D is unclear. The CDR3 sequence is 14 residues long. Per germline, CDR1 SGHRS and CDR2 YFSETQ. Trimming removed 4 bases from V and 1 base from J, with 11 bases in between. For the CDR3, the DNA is TGCGCCAGCAGCAGCGGAGACCGGAACACTGAAGCTTTCTTT. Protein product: CASSSGDRNTEAFF.

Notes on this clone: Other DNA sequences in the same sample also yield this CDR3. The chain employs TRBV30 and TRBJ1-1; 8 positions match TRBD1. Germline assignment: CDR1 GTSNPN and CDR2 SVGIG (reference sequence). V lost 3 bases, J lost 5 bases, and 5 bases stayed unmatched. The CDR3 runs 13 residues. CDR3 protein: CAWSLQGGTEAFF. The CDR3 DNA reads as TGTGCCTGGAGCCTACAGGGGGGGACTGAAGCTTTCTTT.

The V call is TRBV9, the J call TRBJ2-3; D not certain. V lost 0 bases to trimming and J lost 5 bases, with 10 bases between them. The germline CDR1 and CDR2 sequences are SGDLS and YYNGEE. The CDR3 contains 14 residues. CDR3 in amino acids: CASSVEGMRDTQYF. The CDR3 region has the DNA TGTGCCAGCAGCGTAGAAGGGATGAGAGATACGCAGTATTTT.

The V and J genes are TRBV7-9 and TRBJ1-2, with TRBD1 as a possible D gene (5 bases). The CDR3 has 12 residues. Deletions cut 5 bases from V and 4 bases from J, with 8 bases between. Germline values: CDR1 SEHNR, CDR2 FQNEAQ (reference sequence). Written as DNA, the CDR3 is TGTGCCAGCAGCCCTACAGGCTATGGCTACACCTTC. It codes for CASSPTGYGYTF.

CDR3 in amino acids: CASSARRSSNEQFF. The CDR3 DNA is TGTGCCAGCAGCGCGAGGCGCTCATCCAATGAGCAGTTCTTC. The rearrangement links TRBV11-2 to TRBJ2-1; unclear D gene. The V and J ends lost 5 bases and 6 bases respectively, with 14 bases between them. This CDR3 region has 14 residues. Germline CDR1 SGHAT, CDR2 FQNNGV.

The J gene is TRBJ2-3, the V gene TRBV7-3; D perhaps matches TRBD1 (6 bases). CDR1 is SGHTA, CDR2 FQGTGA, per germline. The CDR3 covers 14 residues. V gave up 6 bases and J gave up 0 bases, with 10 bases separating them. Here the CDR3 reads CASSYTGSTDTQYF. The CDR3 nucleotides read TGTGCCAGCAGTTATACAGGGAGCACAGATACGCAGTATTTT.

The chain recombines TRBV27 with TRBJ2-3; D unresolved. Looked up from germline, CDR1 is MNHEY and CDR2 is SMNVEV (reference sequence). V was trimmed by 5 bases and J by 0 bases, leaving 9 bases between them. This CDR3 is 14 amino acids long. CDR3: CASSISSSTDTQYF. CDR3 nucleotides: TGTGCCAGCAGTATTTCTTCCAGCACAGATACGCAGTATTTT.

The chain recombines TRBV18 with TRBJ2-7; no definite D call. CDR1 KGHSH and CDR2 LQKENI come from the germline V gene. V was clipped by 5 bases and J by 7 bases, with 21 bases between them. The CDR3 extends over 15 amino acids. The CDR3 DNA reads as TGTGCCAGCTCAATTTCCGGGTCCTCCGTTTCGGAGCAGTACTTC. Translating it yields CASSISGSSVSEQYF.

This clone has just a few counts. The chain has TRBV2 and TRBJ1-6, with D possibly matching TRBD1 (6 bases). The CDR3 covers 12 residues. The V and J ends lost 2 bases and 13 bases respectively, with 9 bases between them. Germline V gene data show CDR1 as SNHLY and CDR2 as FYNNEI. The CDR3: CASSESGEPLHF. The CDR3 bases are TGTGCCAGCAGTGAATCAGGGGAGCCCCTCCACTTT.